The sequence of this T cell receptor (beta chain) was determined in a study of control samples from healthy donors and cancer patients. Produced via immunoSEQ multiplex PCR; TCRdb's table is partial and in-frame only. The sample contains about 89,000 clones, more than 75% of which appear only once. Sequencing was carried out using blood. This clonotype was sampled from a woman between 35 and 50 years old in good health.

Here the CDR3 reads CAWMGAGAKNIQYF. Written as DNA, the CDR3 is TGTGCCTGGATGGGGGCGGGGGCCAAAAACATTCAGTACTTC. The rearrangement uses TRBV30 and TRBJ2-4; tentatively, D is TRBD1 or TRBD2 (6 bases each). The germline V gene has CDR1 GTSNPN and CDR2 SVGIG (reference sequence). CDR3 length: 14 residues. Trimming stripped 4 bases from V and 1 base from J, with 11 bases between.